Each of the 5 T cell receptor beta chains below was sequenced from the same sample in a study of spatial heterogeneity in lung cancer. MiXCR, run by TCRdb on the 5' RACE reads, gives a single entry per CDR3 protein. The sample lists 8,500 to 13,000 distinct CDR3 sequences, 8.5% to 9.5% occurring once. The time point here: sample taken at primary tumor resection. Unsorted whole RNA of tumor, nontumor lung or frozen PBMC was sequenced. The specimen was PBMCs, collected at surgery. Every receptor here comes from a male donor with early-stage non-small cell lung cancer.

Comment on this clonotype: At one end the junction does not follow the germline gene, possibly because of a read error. CDR3 in amino acids: CASSHEGGQENLGVHF. CDR3 bases: TGCGCCAGCAGTCATGAAGGGGGACAGGAAAACCTGGGGGTCCACTTC. This sequence joins TRBV23-1 and TRBJ2-4; 8 nucleotides line up with TRBD1. Being an ORF, TRBV23-1 has a function that is uncertain. The CDR3 is 16 residues long.

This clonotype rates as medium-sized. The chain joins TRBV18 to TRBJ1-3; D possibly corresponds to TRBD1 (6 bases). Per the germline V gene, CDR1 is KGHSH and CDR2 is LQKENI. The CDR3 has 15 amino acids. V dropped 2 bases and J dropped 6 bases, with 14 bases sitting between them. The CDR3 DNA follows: TGTGCCAGCTCACCATTCGCAGGGGCCGAAAACACCATATATTTT. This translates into CASSPFAGAENTIYF.

The CDR3 sequence: CASSLEGATSYNEQFF. The CDR3 nucleotides read TGCGCCAGCAGCTTGGAGGGGGCCACCTCCTACAATGAGCAGTTCTTC. V is TRBV5-1 and J is TRBJ2-1; 7 bases map to TRBD1. Germline CDR1 is SGHRS and CDR2 is YFSETQ. After removal of 0 bases from V and 0 bases from J, the junction contained 3 bases not matched to a gene. This CDR3 spans 16 amino acids. Full variable domain (remainder filled in from reference TRBV5-1 and TRBJ2-1): KAGVTQTPRYLIKTRGQQVTLSCSPISGHRSVSWYQQTPGQGLQFLFEYFSETQRNKGNFPGRFSGRQFSNSRSEMNVSTLELGDSALYLCASSLEGATSYNEQFFGPGTRLTVL.

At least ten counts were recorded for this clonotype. CDR3: CASSQDRGLETQYF. In DNA, the CDR3 is TGCGCCAGCAGCCAAGATCGGGGGTTAGAGACCCAGTACTTC. The rearrangement joins TRBV4-1 to TRBJ2-5; D perhaps matches TRBD2 (6 bases). V lost 0 bases, J lost 4 bases, and 9 bases lay in between. Per germline, CDR1 MGHRA and CDR2 YSYEKL. The CDR3 extends over 14 amino acids.

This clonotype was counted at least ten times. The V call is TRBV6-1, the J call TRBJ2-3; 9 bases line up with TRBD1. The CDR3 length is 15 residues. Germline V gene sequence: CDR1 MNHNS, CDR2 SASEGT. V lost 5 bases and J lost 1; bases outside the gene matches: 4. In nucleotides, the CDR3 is TGTGCCAGCAGTTGGGACAGGGTAGGCACAGATACGCAGTATTTT. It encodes CASSWDRVGTDTQYF.